This passage covers 3 T cell receptor beta chains from one sample sequenced in a study of OX40 agonist ivuxolimab in advanced cancers. Sequenced by immunoSEQ multiplex PCR; TCRdb stores in-frame clones only, minus some. The sample shows approximately 40,000 clones, roughly 88% of them seen only once. The input for sequencing was CD4+ or CD8+ T cells sorted from blood, taken in a trial of the OX40 agonist ivuxolimab. These receptors all come from an adult with an advanced solid tumor such as melanoma, head and neck, liver or kidney cancer.

The genes are TRBV28 and TRBJ2-7; 8 nucleotides match TRBD1. The CDR3 runs 14 residues. V shed 7 bases and J 3 bases; nucleotides not matched to a gene: 8. Germline CDR1 MDHEN, CDR2 SYDVKM. CDR3 in amino acids: CASIVGTGNYEQYF. CDR3 DNA: TGTGCCAGCATAGTAGGGACAGGAAACTACGAGCAGTACTTC.

The V call is TRBV6-5, the J call TRBJ2-7; 10 nucleotides match TRBD1. Unmatched junction bases numbered 3, after V lost 5 bases and J lost 5 bases. CDR1 and CDR2 from the germline V gene are MNHEY and SVGAGI. The CDR3 has 13 amino acids. CDR3 protein: CASSRQGAHEQYF. The CDR3 bases are TGTGCCAGCAGTCGACAGGGGGCCCACGAGCAGTACTTC.

Here the CDR3 reads CARSSTGTSGANEQFF. CDR3 bases: TGTGCCAGAAGTTCCACCGGGACTAGCGGGGCCAATGAGCAGTTCTTC. This chain connects TRBV5-3 to TRBJ2-1; the match to TRBD2 covers 13 bases. TRBV5-3 is an ORF; its function is uncertain. The CDR3 is 16 residues long. Trimming took 5 bases from V and 6 from J; bases not matched to a gene: 8.